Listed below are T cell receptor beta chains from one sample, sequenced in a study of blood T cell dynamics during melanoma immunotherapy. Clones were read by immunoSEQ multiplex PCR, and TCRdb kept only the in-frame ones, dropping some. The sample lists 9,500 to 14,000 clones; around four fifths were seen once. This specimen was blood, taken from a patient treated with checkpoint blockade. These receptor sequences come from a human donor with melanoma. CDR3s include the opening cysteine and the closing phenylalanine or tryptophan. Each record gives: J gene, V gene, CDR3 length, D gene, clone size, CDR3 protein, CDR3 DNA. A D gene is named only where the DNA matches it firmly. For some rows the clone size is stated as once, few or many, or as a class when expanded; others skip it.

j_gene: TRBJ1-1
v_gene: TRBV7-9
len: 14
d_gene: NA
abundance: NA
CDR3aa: CASSSSGGSTEAFF
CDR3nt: TGTGCCAGCAGCTCCTCCGGGGGGAGCACTGAAGCTTTCTTT

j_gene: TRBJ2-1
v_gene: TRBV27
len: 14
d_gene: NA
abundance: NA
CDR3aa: CASRAQGPGGRQFF
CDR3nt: TGTGCCAGCAGGGCACAGGGCCCGGGAGGACGGCAGTTCTTC

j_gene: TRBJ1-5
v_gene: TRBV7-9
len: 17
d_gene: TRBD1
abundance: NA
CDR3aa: CASSRTGALLGNQPQHF
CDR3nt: TGTGCCAGCAGCCGGACAGGGGCCTTACTCGGCAATCAGCCCCAGCATTTT

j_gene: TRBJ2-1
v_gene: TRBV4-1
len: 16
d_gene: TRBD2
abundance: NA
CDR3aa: CASSPLGAGGVNEQFF
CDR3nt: TGCGCCAGCAGCCCCCTCGGGGCGGGAGGGGTCAATGAGCAGTTCTTC

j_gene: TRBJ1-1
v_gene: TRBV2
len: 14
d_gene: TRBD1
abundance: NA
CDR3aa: CASKGTGPGTEAFF
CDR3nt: TGTGCCAGCAAAGGGACAGGGCCGGGGACTGAAGCTTTCTTT

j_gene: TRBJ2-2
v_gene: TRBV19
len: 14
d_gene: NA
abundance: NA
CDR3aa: CASSGSGVAGELFF
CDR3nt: TGTGCCAGTAGTGGGAGCGGTGTCGCCGGGGAGCTGTTTTTT

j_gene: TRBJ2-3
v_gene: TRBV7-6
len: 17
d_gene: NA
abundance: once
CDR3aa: CASSLGPGSDSTDTQYF
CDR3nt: TGTGCCAGCAGCCTGGGTCCTGGCAGCGATAGCACAGATACGCAGTATTTT

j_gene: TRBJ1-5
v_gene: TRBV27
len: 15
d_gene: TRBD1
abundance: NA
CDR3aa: CASSHTSGGLQPQHF
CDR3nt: TGTGCCAGCAGTCACACCTCAGGGGGCCTACAGCCCCAGCATTTT

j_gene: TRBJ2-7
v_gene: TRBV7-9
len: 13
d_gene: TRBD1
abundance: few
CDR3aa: CASSSQTGGEQYF
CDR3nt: TGTGCCAGCAGCTCCCAGACAGGGGGTGAGCAGTACTTC

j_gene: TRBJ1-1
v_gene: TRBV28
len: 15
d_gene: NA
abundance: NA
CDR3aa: CASSLSLGVNTEAFF
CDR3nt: TGTGCCAGCAGCTTAAGCCTGGGGGTGAACACTGAAGCTTTCTTT

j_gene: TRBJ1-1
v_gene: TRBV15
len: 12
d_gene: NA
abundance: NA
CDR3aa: CATSIGYTEAFF
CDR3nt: TGTGCCACCAGTATCGGTTACACTGAAGCTTTCTTT

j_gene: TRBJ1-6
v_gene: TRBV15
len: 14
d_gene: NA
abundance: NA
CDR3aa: CATSRDLGQTPLHF
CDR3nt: TGTGCCACCAGCAGAGATTTGGGCCAGACTCCCCTCCACTTT

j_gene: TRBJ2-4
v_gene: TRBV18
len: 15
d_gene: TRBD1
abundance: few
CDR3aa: CASSPTTGVKNIQYF
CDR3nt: TGTGCCAGCTCACCGACGACAGGGGTAAAAAACATTCAGTACTTC

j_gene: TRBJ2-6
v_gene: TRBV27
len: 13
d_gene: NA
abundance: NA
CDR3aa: CASRFSGANVLTF
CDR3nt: TGTGCCAGTAGATTCTCTGGGGCCAACGTCCTGACTTTC

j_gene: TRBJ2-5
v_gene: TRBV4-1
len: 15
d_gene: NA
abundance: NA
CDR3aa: CASSPIPGQKETQYF
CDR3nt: TGCGCCAGCAGCCCTATCCCGGGACAAAAAGAGACCCAGTACTTC

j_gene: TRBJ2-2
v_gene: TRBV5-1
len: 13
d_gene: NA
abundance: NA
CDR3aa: CASSLGRGGELFF
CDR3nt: TGCGCCAGCAGCTTGGGACGGGGCGGGGAGCTGTTTTTT

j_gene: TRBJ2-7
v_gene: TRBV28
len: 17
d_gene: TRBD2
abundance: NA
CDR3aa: CASSPPKGAGVPYEQYF
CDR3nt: TGTGCCAGCAGTCCACCCAAGGGAGCGGGGGTCCCATACGAGCAGTACTTC

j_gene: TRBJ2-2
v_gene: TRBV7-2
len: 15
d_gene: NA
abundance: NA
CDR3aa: CASSLAGAVTGELFF
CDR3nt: TGTGCCAGCAGCTTAGCGGGAGCGGTCACCGGGGAGCTGTTTTTT

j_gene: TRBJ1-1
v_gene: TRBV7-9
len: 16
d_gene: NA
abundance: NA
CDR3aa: CASSTPRTGAGTEAFF
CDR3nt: TGTGCCAGCAGCACCCCCCGCACGGGGGCGGGCACTGAAGCTTTCTTT

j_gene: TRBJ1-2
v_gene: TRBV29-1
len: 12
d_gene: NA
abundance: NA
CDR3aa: CSVGTGNYGYTF
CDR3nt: TGCAGCGTTGGTACAGGGAACTATGGCTACACCTTC

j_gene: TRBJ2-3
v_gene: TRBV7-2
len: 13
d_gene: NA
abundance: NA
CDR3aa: CASSFYRADTQYF
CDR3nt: TGTGCCAGCAGCTTTTACAGGGCGGATACGCAGTATTTT

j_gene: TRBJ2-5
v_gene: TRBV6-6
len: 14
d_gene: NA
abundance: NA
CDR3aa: CASSYAEGPETQYF
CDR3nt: TGTGCCAGCAGTTACGCGGAGGGCCCAGAGACCCAGTACTTC

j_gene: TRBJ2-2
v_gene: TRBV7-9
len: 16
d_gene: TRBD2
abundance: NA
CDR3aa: CASSPRTSVGTGELFF
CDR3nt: TGTGCCAGCAGCCCGCGGACTAGCGTAGGGACCGGGGAGCTGTTTTTT

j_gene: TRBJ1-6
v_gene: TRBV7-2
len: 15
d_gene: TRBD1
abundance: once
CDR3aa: CASSRIQGGNSPLHF
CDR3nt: TGTGCCAGCAGCAGAATACAGGGGGGGAATTCACCCCTCCACTTT

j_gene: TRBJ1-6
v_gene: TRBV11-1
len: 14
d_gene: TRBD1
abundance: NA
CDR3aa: CASSFGTDNSPLHF
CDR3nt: TGTGCCAGCAGCTTCGGGACAGACAATTCACCCCTCCACTTT

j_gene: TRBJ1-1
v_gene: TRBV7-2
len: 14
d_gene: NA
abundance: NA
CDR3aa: CAGSVGPLKTEAFF
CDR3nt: TGTGCCGGCAGCGTAGGACCGTTGAAGACTGAAGCTTTCTTT

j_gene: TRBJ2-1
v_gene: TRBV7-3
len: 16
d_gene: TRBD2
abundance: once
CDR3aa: CASSPSPGGRNNEQFF
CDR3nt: TGTGCCAGCAGCCCATCGCCGGGAGGGCGGAACAATGAGCAGTTCTTC

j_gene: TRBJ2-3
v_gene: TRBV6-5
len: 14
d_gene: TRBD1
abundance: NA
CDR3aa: CASRQGRAYDTQYF
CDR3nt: TGTGCCAGCAGACAGGGGCGAGCATATGATACGCAGTATTTT

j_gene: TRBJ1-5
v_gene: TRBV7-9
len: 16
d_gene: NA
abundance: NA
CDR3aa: CASSPGTSPSNQPQHF
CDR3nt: TGTGCCAGCAGCCCCGGGACATCACCTAGCAATCAGCCCCAGCATTTT